The rows below give T cell receptor beta chains drawn from one sample of a study of blood T cell repertoires in COVID-19. Generated by immunoSEQ multiplex PCR, the TCRdb table keeps only in-frame clones and is missing some. The sample contains 60,000 or so clones, around 83% of which appear only once. The sample consisted of peripheral blood. Receptors originate from a human donor in a cohort sampled during active COVID-19. The CDR3 runs from the conserved cysteine through the conserved F or W. Fields, in order: D gene, V gene, J gene, clone size, CDR3 DNA, CDR3 protein. D genes are given only for firm matches. A clone size is listed for some rows: how often the clone was seen (once, few, many), or a class if it is expanded.

>-|TRBV7-8|TRBJ1-6|-
TGTGCCAGCAGCTTAGGAGGGTTAGTCAATTCACCCCTCCACTTT
CASSLGGLVNSPLHF
>-|TRBV6-9|TRBJ1-2|-
TGTGCCAGCAGCCGATTCTCTGAGGGAGGAAAAGGCTACACCTTC
CASSRFSEGGKGYTF
>-|TRBV15|TRBJ2-7|-
TGTGCCACCAGTCGTGAACTAGCTTACGAGCAGTACTTC
CATSRELAYEQYF
>-|TRBV27|TRBJ1-2|once
TGTGCCAGCAGCATTACAGAGGGGGGGGGCTACACCTTC
CASSITEGGGYTF
>TRBD1|TRBV15|TRBJ1-2|-
TGTGCCACCAGCACATCAGGGGGTTCGTATGGCTACACCTTC
CATSTSGGSYGYTF
>-|TRBV19|TRBJ2-3|-
TGTGCCAGTAGTTCTATCGCTAGCATATCCACAGATACGCAGTATTTT
CASSSIASISTDTQYF
>TRBD2|TRBV9|TRBJ2-1|-
TGTGCCAGCAGCCGTAGACCTACTAGCGGGGGGAACTCCTACAATGAGCAGTTCTTC
CASSRRPTSGGNSYNEQFF
>-|TRBV30|TRBJ2-1|-
TGTGCCTGGAGGGGCCTCGATGAGCAGTTCTTC
CAWRGLDEQFF
>-|TRBV6-6|TRBJ1-2|-
TGTGCCAGCACGAGGGCTATCTATGGCTACACCTTC
CASTRAIYGYTF
>TRBD1|TRBV7-2|TRBJ1-6|-
TGTGCCAGCAGCCTCCAGCCGGGACAGAATTCACCCCTCCACTTT
CASSLQPGQNSPLHF
>-|TRBV5-1|TRBJ1-5|-
TGCGCCAGCAGCTTGGGGGACGGGGGTTATCAGCCCCAGCATTTT
CASSLGDGGYQPQHF